A selection of T cell receptor beta chains follows, all from one sample in a study of blood T cell repertoires in COVID-19. The assay was immunoSEQ multiplex PCR, and TCRdb's table has in-frame clones only and misses some. The sample includes roughly 140,000 clones, under 85% of them seen just once. Input material: peripheral blood. These receptors were obtained from a human donor in a cohort sampled during active COVID-19. The CDR3 runs from the conserved cysteine through the conserved F or W. A D gene is named only where the DNA matches it firmly. Expanded clones get a size class; other rows say once, few or many, or leave the size out.

>TRBV19|TRBD1|TRBJ1-6|.
TGTGCCAGTCAAACCGCAGGGGGTTCACCCCTCCACTTT
CASQTAGGSPLHF
>TRBV11-1|.|TRBJ2-5|once
TGTGCCAGCAGCCCCTCCACCACTAGGGAGGAGACCCAGTACTTC
CASSPSTTREETQYF
>TRBV28|TRBD1|TRBJ1-1|few
TGTGCCAGCCAGGGACAGGGTGTCACTGAAGCTTTCTTT
CASQGQGVTEAFF
>TRBV25-1|TRBD2|TRBJ2-1|.
TGTGCCAGCAGTGCCTCTAGCGGGGAGTCCTACAATGAGCAGTTCTTC
CASSASSGESYNEQFF
>TRBV11-1|.|TRBJ1-2|.
TGTGCCAGCAGCTTATCTTCAGGGGCGGGCTACACCTTC
CASSLSSGAGYTF
>TRBV15|.|TRBJ1-4|.
TGTGCCACCAGCAGAGACCCAACGGGAGGGGGGCGCGGGAGTGGACTGTTTTTT
CATSRDPTGGGRGSGLFF
>TRBV27|.|TRBJ1-6|few
TGTGCCAGCAGTCCCCTTGGGGGGAGCTCCTATAATTCACCCCTCCACTTT
CASSPLGGSSYNSPLHF
>TRBV19|TRBD2|TRBJ2-1|.
TGTGCCAGTAGTATAGCCCAGACTAGCCTTCTATACAATGAGCAGTTCTTC
CASSIAQTSLLYNEQFF
>TRBV9|TRBD1|TRBJ1-2|once
TGTGCCAGCAGCGCCGGGGAGGGACAGGGATTGGGTGGCTACACCTTC
CASSAGEGQGLGGYTF
>TRBV4-1|.|TRBJ1-2|.
TGCGCCAGCAGCCCGGGGGCGGGGGTGGATGGCTACACCTTC
CASSPGAGVDGYTF
>TRBV6-2/TRBV6-3|TRBD2|TRBJ2-4|.
TGTGCCAGCAGTCTCCACGGGACTAGCGGGACCAGGCAGGCCAAAAACATTCAGTACTTC
CASSLHGTSGTRQAKNIQYF
>TRBV5-6|.|TRBJ1-3|.
TGTGCCAGCAGCTTAGTTGCAGGGGCCTCTGGAAACACCATATATTTT
CASSLVAGASGNTIYF
>TRBV5-4|TRBD2|TRBJ2-3|.
TGTGCCAGCAGCCCTCCGGGGCTAGCGGGGGGAATGCAGGGAGATACGCAGTATTTT
CASSPPGLAGGMQGDTQYF
>TRBV27|.|TRBJ2-1|.
TGTGCCAGCAGACAAACAGGGTTTAATGAGCAGTTCTTC
CASRQTGFNEQFF
>TRBV15|.|TRBJ1-1|.
TGTGCCACCAGCAGAGATCGGGGATTTGAAGCTTTCTTT
CATSRDRGFEAFF
>TRBV27|.|TRBJ2-3|.
TGTGCCAGCAGGGCGGGACAGTGGGGCACAGATACGCAGTATTTT
CASRAGQWGTDTQYF